The T cell receptor beta chain described here comes from a study of T cells in Graves' hyperthyroidism and ophthalmopathy (dated by TCRdb to about 2019). About the study as a whole: Peripheral blood was collected at initial diagnosis, before any treatment. TCR V-J signatures able to tell the groups apart were searched for in a discovery cohort of some 97 patients, of whom more than 40 had Graves' ophthalmopathy and roughly 59 had stable Graves' hyperthyroidism. Whether ophthalmopathy could be predicted prospectively was tested in an independent validation cohort made up of under 20 hyperthyroidism patients plus 17 patients who later progressed to ophthalmopathy. The 90 to 100 discovery patients were randomly split 7:3 into training and test sets. The study also compared thyroid tissue and blood T-cell repertoires from several Graves' hyperthyroidism patients. Once sampling was done, hyperthyroidism patients were given methimazole at a starting dose of 30 mg daily, whereas ophthalmopathy patients were given high-dose intravenous methylprednisolone. According to the paper, TCR Vbeta CDR3 sequencing was carried out on 135 peripheral blood samples, which came from over 40 ophthalmopathy, under 80 hyperthyroidism and around 17 progressor patients.

In the ophthalmopathy patients, disease was moderately to severely active, with a Clinical Activity Score of 3 or more, a NOSPECS grade of 4 or more, and a duration of less than 3 months. Exclusion was applied to patients with uncontrolled infections, other autoimmune diseases, pregnancy or lactation. Diagnoses relied on clinical symptoms, serum thyroxine and TRAb, thyroid ultrasound and orbital computed tomography. PBMCs were isolated from 8 to 10 ml of fresh peripheral blood by Ficoll-Paque density gradient centrifugation. Total RNA was extracted using Trizol reagent, and RNA quality was assessed on an Agilent 2100 Bioanalyzer. TCR beta CDR3 regions were amplified from RNA transcripts. For the first round of RT-PCR on the TCR CDR3, the HTBI primer set was used together with the Qiagen OneStep RT-PCR kit. Libraries were constructed in a second round of multiplex PCR, after which size selection and purification were carried out. Paired-end sequencing of the libraries was performed with 100 bp reads on an Illumina HiSeq2000. The original methods were these. SOAPnuke was used to process the raw data, with reads discarded if the reads contained adapters or uncalled bases, had a mean Phred below 15, or lacked an exact constant-primer or identifier match. COPE v1.2.5 was used to merge the high-quality paired reads, and each unique nucleotide sequence was defined as a clonotype. MiTCR v1.1 was used to align clonotypes to the IMGT TRBV, TRBD and TRBJ reference segments. The analysis was restricted to V-J combinations with a frequency above 0.0001, which together covered over 99% of the repertoires. The TCS score was defined as the ratio of F50 (clonal expansion) to E x V (chaos), calculated using BLOSUM62-based TCRdist between CDR3 peptides within each V-J. Welch's t-statistics and random forest reduced fewer than 600 V-J features to around 14, which were used in a naive Bayes classifier (R e1071). The public reads were quality trimmed at Q25 with fastp and then assembled into clones with MiXCR by TCRdb, keeping productive beta chains. Each entry merges the rows of one CDR3 protein and shows their most common DNA and genes. The V and J calls shown here were made by TCRdb, not taken from the authors' results. The sample table shows some 530,000 distinct CDR3 sequences, and 20% to 25% are seen once. The ten largest account for roughly 49% of the sample.

This clonotype came up many times. What this receptor recognizes is not known. Qualities for individual bases were not recorded, and no much larger clone is one base off. Study-wide findings and limitations: During validation, the model predicted progression to ophthalmopathy a median of approximately 7 months ahead of onset, with roughly 65% sensitivity and 72% to 85% specificity. A 13 V-J signature model separated ophthalmopathy from stable hyperthyroidism, with just over 85% sensitivity and approximately 81% specificity in cross-validation and 80%/75% in testing. Most expanded thyroid clonotypes (frequency above 0.001) were also found in blood, which suggests that blood repertoires may mirror thyroid immune responses. No statistical method was used to set the sample size in advance, and investigators knew the group allocation.

Including cysteine and phenylalanine, the CDR3 has 13 amino acids. The kept DNA is CDR3 alone, 39 bases in frame from the first base. The junction carries 11 bases between V and J, which are trimmed by 5 bases and 4 bases respectively. The sequencing sample was made of blood. The chain was built from TRBV12-3 or TRBV12-4 and TRBJ1-1; tentative D gene TRBD1, with 6 bases matching. The origin of this receptor is a woman in her 70s with Graves' ophthalmopathy. The DNA sequence follows: TGTGCCAGCAGTAGACAGGCAGTCACTGAAGCTTTCTTT. It specifies CASSRQAVTEAFF.